The 12 T cell receptor beta chains presented below share a single source sample, sequenced in a study of CD8 T cells in ankylosing spondylitis. MiXCR was run by TCRdb on the 5' RACE reads, yielding one entry per CDR3 protein. The data show around 430,000 distinct CDR3 sequences, roughly a sixth seen once. Overall study findings and caveats: Eight or nine highly homologous variants made up a TCR beta motif that seemed to typify ankylosing spondylitis blood.

These receptors' targets are unknown. Sequencing used blood, either unsorted or a sorted T cell fraction (not recorded which). The source is a male donor with ankylosing spondylitis.

This clonotype was observed a few times. This chain uses TRBV15 with TRBJ2-1; 9 nucleotides align to TRBD1. After removal of 0 bases from V and 6 bases from J, the junction contained 12 bases not matched to a gene. The CDR3 contains 18 residues. Germline lookup yields CDR1 LNHNV and CDR2 YYDKDF (reference sequence). The CDR3 DNA follows: TGTGCCACCAGCAGAGATTACCCCGGACAGGGGACTATCAATGAGCAGTTCTTC. It codes for CATSRDYPGQGTINEQFF.

This clonotype was counted only a few times. The rearrangement links TRBV20-1 to TRBJ2-1; 11 bases are a match to TRBD2. The ends lost 2 bases at V and 12 bases at J; junction bases unmatched: 15. The CDR3 is made up of 16 amino acids. Germline loops: CDR1 DFQATT, CDR2 SNEGSKA (reference sequence). CDR3 region: CSARPLPLAGGYTQFF. CDR3 DNA: TGCAGTGCTAGACCCCTCCCTCTAGCGGGGGGCTACACGCAGTTCTTC.

This rearrangement joins TRBV6-1 to TRBJ2-1, with 9 bases aligning to TRBD1. The CDR3 is 15 residues long. V shed 6 bases, J shed 2 bases, and the junction held 5 bases outside the gene matches. From germline, CDR1 is MNHNS and CDR2 SASEGT. In DNA form, the CDR3 reads TGTGCCAGCAGCCGGACAGGGGTGGCCTACAATGAGCAGTTCTTC. Encoded protein: CASSRTGVAYNEQFF.

V usage is TRBV7-9 and J usage is TRBJ2-5; 11 positions agree with TRBD2. The CDR3 is 17 residues long. Germline CDR1 and CDR2: SEHNR and FQNEAQ (reference sequence). V was pared by 5 bases and J by 5 bases, with 13 bases of the junction left unmatched. This CDR3 is CASSTGLAGPPRETQYF. The CDR3 region has the DNA TGTGCCAGCAGCACCGGACTAGCGGGCCCACCAAGGGAGACCCAGTACTTC.

This chain joins TRBV4-2 and TRBJ2-5, with 10 bases lining up with TRBD2. Germline-derived CDR1 and CDR2 are LGHNA and YNFKEQ. V was clipped by 1 base and J by 5 bases; unmatched bases: 7. The CDR3 has 16 residues. CDR3 residues: CASSQGPLAGVETQYF. CDR3 DNA: TGTGCCAGCAGCCAAGGTCCCCTAGCGGGGGTGGAGACCCAGTACTTC.

The J gene is TRBJ1-1, the V gene TRBV10-3; TRBD1 agrees at 8 bases. V dropped 11 bases and J dropped 3; count of bases not matched to a gene: 8. Germline V CDR1 and CDR2: ENHRY, SYGVKD. This CDR3 is 13 amino acids long. CDR3 region: CAGGTGGHTEAFF. The CDR3 DNA reads as TGTGCCGGAGGGACAGGCGGTCACACTGAAGCTTTCTTT.

J is TRBJ2-2 and V is TRBV12-3 or TRBV12-4, with 8 nucleotides matching TRBD2. Trimming at V came to 7 bases and at J to 2 bases, leaving 6 bases not matched to a gene. This CDR3 region has 15 residues. This CDR3 reads CASTLAGLNTGELFF. The CDR3 bases are TGTGCCAGCACTCTAGCGGGCCTTAACACCGGGGAGCTGTTTTTT.

The rearrangement links TRBV6-1 to TRBJ1-2; 9 bases are a match to TRBD1. Germline V gives CDR1 MNHNS, CDR2 SASEGT. CDR3 size: 14 residues. V shed 4 bases and J 4 bases; nucleotides not matched to a gene: 4. DNA for the CDR3: TGTGCCAGCAGTGTACAGGGGGCCGGCTATGGCTACACCTTC. Its protein product is CASSVQGAGYGYTF.

This chain joins TRBV19 and TRBJ1-5; TRBD1 aligns across 9 bases. CDR1 and CDR2 from the germline V gene are LNHDA and SQIVND (reference sequence). The CDR3 loop spans 16 amino acids. J gave up 1 base and V 2 bases, and 3 bases lay outside the gene matches. CDR3 DNA sequence: TGTGCCAGTAGTATACTGGACAGGGGAAGCAATCAGCCCCAGCATTTT. Its translation is CASSILDRGSNQPQHF.

The chain couples TRBV29-1 to TRBJ2-1; 7 bases are shared with TRBD2. Germline V gene lookup returns CDR1 SQVTM and CDR2 ANQGSEA. This CDR3 region has 13 residues. V dropped 1 base and J dropped 8; count of bases not matched to a gene: 5. The CDR3 protein is CSVEALTSDEQFF. The CDR3 DNA reads as TGCAGCGTTGAAGCCCTCACTAGCGATGAGCAGTTCTTC.

This clonotype was counted only a few times. The chain couples TRBV12-3 or TRBV12-4 to TRBJ1-6; D unclear. The CDR3 sequence is 16 residues long. Deletions cut 3 bases from V and 0 bases from J, with 9 bases between. DNA for the CDR3: TGTGCCAGCAGTTTTAGTGGGAGCTCCTATAATTCACCCCTCCACTTT. Its protein product is CASSFSGSSYNSPLHF.

This chain joins TRBV6-5 and TRBJ2-5, with D perhaps matching TRBD1 or TRBD2 (5 bases each). Trimming left V 2 bases short and J 3 bases short, with 10 bases between. The CDR3 extends over 14 amino acids. CDR1 and CDR2 (germline): MNHEY, SVGAGI. This CDR3 reads CASSYGGGEETQYF. The CDR3 DNA is TGTGCCAGCAGTTACGGGGGTGGAGAAGAGACCCAGTACTTC.